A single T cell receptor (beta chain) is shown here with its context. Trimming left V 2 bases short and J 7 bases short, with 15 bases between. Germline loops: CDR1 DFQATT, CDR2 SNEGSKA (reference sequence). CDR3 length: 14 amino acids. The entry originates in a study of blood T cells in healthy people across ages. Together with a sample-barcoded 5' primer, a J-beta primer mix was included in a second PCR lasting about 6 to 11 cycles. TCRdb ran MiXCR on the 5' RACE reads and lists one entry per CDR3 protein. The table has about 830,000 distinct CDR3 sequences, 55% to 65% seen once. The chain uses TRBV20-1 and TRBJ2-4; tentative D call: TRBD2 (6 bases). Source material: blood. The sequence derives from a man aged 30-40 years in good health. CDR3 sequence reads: CSARRGGAGNIQYF. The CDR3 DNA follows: TGCAGTGCTAGAAGGGGCGGGGCCGGTAACATTCAGTACTTC.